This TCR beta chain was recovered during a study of radiotherapy plus CTLA-4 blockade in lung cancer. The study's findings and limits: Response, reportedly, was best predicted by interferon-beta along with early blood T cell clone dynamics. Once radiotherapy plus ipilimumab had been given, TCR clones derived from tumor expanded in blood.

The assay was immunoSEQ multiplex PCR, and TCRdb's table has in-frame clones only and misses some. The sample lists 90,000 to 100,000 clones; almost 90% were seen once. Focal radiation plus CTLA-4 blockade with ipilimumab was given to patients with chemo-refractory metastatic non-small-cell lung cancer. The CDR3 extends over 15 amino acids. Germline V gene sequence: CDR1 SGHRS, CDR2 YFSETQ. V shed 4 bases and J 4 bases; nucleotides not matched to a gene: 5. Concerning this clone: Antigen specificity is unknown.

This TCR was recovered from a human donor with non-small cell lung cancer that progressed on radiotherapy plus ipilimumab. This specimen was peripheral blood, taken from a patient treated with radiotherapy plus ipilimumab. J is TRBJ1-3 and V is TRBV5-1, with 10 nucleotides matching TRBD1. In nucleotides, the CDR3 is TGCGCCAGCAGCCCGGGACAGGGGCACGGAAACACCATATATTTT. Translated, it gives CASSPGQGHGNTIYF.